Listed below are T cell receptor beta chains from one sample, sequenced in a study of monozygotic twins with inflammatory bowel disease. After re-calling the 5' RACE reads, TCRdb lists one entry per CDR3 protein, DNA absent. Here the sample table reports approximately 160,000 distinct CDR3 sequences. The sequenced sample was blood. These receptors came from a human donor with ulcerative colitis or Crohn's disease, or a healthy co-twin of an affected twin (not recorded which). Both conserved end residues are part of each CDR3.

J: TRBJ1-2
V: TRBV5-1
CDR3: CASSSPGPNYGYTF

J: TRBJ2-7
V: TRBV5-4
CDR3: CASSSPGLGHEQYF

J: TRBJ2-6
V: TRBV7-6
CDR3: CASSLALAASSGANVLTF

J: TRBJ2-7
V: TRBV5-6
CDR3: CASSLYRQPYEQYF

J: TRBJ1-1
V: TRBV20-1
CDR3: CSARDGGRPEAFF

J: TRBJ2-5
V: TRBV5-5
CDR3: CASSLGTPGETQYF

J: TRBJ2-5
V: TRBV11-1
CDR3: CASSWGLATQKETQYF

J: TRBJ1-2
V: TRBV4-3
CDR3: CASSQDLAGGYYGYTF

J: TRBJ1-2
V: TRBV7-6
CDR3: CASSPWGTEENYGYTF

J: TRBJ1-6
V: TRBV19
CDR3: CASSILDSNNSPLHF

J: TRBJ2-7
V: TRBV11-3
CDR3: CASSLGTGDHEQYF

J: TRBJ2-7
V: TRBV4-3
CDR3: CASSQDRGIAYEQYF

J: TRBJ1-2
V: TRBV6-5
CDR3: CASGGLPNANYGYTF

J: TRBJ2-3
V: TRBV29-1
CDR3: CSVGGTVRTDTQYF

J: TRBJ2-2
V: TRBV12-3/TRBV12-4
CDR3: CAISASGELFF

J: TRBJ2-3
V: TRBV10-3
CDR3: CAISDVRGTDTQYF

J: TRBJ2-7
V: TRBV5-4
CDR3: CASSRLDTEQYF

J: TRBJ1-2
V: TRBV5-4
CDR3: CASSPDRGSYGYTF

J: TRBJ2-7
V: TRBV27
CDR3: CASSPGRISYEQYF

J: TRBJ2-3
V: TRBV7-2
CDR3: CASSLGVSLRGGYTQYF

J: TRBJ2-7
V: TRBV28
CDR3: CASRSPGGSTKEQYF

J: TRBJ1-4
V: TRBV28
CDR3: CASSSYRDSINEKLFF